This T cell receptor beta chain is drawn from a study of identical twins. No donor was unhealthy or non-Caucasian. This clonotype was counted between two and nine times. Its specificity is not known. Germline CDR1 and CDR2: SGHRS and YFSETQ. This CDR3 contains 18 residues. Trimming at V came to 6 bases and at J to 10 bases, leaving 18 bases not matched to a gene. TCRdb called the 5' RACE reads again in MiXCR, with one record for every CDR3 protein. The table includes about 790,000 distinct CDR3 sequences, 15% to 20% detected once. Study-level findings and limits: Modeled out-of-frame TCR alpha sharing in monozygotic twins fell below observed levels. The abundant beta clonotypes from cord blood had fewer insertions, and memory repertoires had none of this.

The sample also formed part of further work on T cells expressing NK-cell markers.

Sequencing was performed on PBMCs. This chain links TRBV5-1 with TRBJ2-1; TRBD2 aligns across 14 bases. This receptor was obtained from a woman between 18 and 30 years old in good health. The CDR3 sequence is CASTVPSPGLAGVIEQFF. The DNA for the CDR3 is TGCGCCAGCACCGTCCCGTCTCCGGGACTAGCGGGGGTAATCGAGCAGTTCTTC.